The rows below give T cell receptor beta chains drawn from one sample of a study of blood T cells in healthy people across ages. TCRdb called the 5' RACE reads again in MiXCR, with one record for every CDR3 protein. The sample records around 800,000 distinct CDR3 sequences, 55% to 65% being singletons. Sequenced material: blood. These receptors all come from a man aged 25-45 years in good health. CDR3s include the opening cysteine and the closing phenylalanine or tryptophan. The D gene is left open where the match is weak. Expanded clones are given a class, and other clones once, few, many or no size at all.

TRBV20-1	TRBJ2-5	TRBD1	-	CSAGQGRQTQYF	TGCAGTGCTGGACAGGGGAGGCAGACCCAGTACTTC
TRBV29-1	TRBJ2-3	TRBD1	-	CSVPGTGVGTDTQYF	TGCAGCGTTCCCGGGACAGGGGTTGGCACAGATACGCAGTATTTT
TRBV11-3	TRBJ2-1	TRBD2	few	CASSLEAGGYNEQFF	TGTGCCAGCAGCTTAGAAGCGGGGGGATACAATGAGCAGTTCTTC
TRBV10-3	TRBJ2-5	TRBD1	-	CAISLGQGARETQYF	TGTGCCATCAGTCTGGGACAGGGGGCGCGGGAGACCCAGTACTTC
TRBV6-5	TRBJ2-1	TRBD1	-	CASTFTPGQGIAEQFF	TGTGCCAGCACCTTCACCCCGGGACAGGGGATCGCTGAGCAGTTCTTC
TRBV7-9	TRBJ2-4	-	-	CASSQIFDRAKNIQYF	TGTGCCAGCAGCCAAATTTTCGACAGGGCCAAAAACATTCAGTACTTC
TRBV5-1	TRBJ1-6	TRBD1	-	CASSAARDRVSPLHF	TGCGCCAGCAGCGCCGCCCGGGACAGGGTTTCACCCCTCCACTTT
TRBV7-2	TRBJ2-7	TRBD2	-	CASSLGGSTTYEQYF	TGTGCCAGCAGCTTAGGCGGGAGCACGACCTACGAGCAGTACTTC
TRBV3-1	TRBJ1-6	-	-	CASSRSVDISPLHF	TGTGCCAGCAGCCGATCGGTGGACATTTCACCCCTCCACTTT
TRBV6-5	TRBJ2-3	TRBD1	few	CASRTGGITDTQYF	TGTGCCAGCAGGACAGGGGGAATCACAGATACGCAGTATTTT
TRBV28	TRBJ1-5	-	-	CASRLVRAGGNQPQHF	TGTGCCAGCAGACTGGTTAGGGCCGGAGGCAATCAGCCCCAGCATTTT
TRBV14	TRBJ1-4	TRBD1	-	CASSQNRGLRTNEKLFF	TGTGCCAGCAGCCAAAACAGGGGGCTGAGAACTAATGAAAAACTGTTTTTT
TRBV5-1	TRBJ1-1	TRBD1	-	CASSSTGWNTEAFF	TGCGCCAGCAGCTCGACAGGGTGGAACACTGAAGCTTTCTTT
TRBV20-1	TRBJ2-7	TRBD1	once	CSAPPGTGDDEQYF	TGCAGTGCCCCGCCCGGGACAGGGGATGACGAGCAGTACTTC
TRBV20-1	TRBJ2-1	TRBD2	once	CSARLERGNNEQFF	TGCAGTGCTAGGCTCGAGCGGGGAAACAATGAGCAGTTCTTC
TRBV25-1	TRBJ2-7	-	-	CASSDGQGRGEQYF	TGTGCCAGCAGTGACGGGCAGGGGAGGGGCGAGCAGTACTTC
TRBV7-2	TRBJ1-1	-	-	CASSPPYRNTEAFF	TGTGCCAGCAGCCCACCCTACAGGAACACTGAAGCTTTCTTT
TRBV7-6	TRBJ2-7	-	many	CASSPGSAGPYEQYF	TGTGCCAGCAGCCCAGGATCAGCAGGGCCTTACGAGCAGTACTTC
TRBV29-1	TRBJ1-1	-	many	CSVDGYSTEAFF	TGCAGCGTTGACGGGTATTCCACTGAAGCTTTCTTT
TRBV20-1	TRBJ2-7	TRBD1	-	CSARHDRVDEQYF	TGCAGTGCTAGACACGACAGGGTGGACGAGCAGTACTTC
TRBV7-2	TRBJ2-1	-	-	CASSLRGAGGLPYNEQFF	TGTGCCAGCAGCTTACGGGGTGCTGGAGGACTACCGTACAATGAGCAGTTCTTC
TRBV20-1	TRBJ2-1	TRBD2	-	CSAELAPQEQFF	TGCAGTGCGGAACTAGCGCCACAGGAGCAGTTCTTC
TRBV11-2	TRBJ2-3	-	few	CASSLSLTLSTDTQYF	TGTGCCAGCAGCTTAAGTCTGACCCTAAGCACAGATACGCAGTATTTT
TRBV6-6	TRBJ1-1	-	-	CASRIRGGLAFF	TGTGCCAGCAGGATTCGCGGAGGGTTGGCTTTCTTT
TRBV12-3/TRBV12-4	TRBJ2-1	-	-	CASSNRGGEEQFF	TGTGCCAGCAGTAATAGGGGGGGGGAAGAGCAGTTCTTC
TRBV20-1	TRBJ2-7	TRBD1	-	CSARGDRGFNEQYF	TGCAGTGCTAGAGGGGACAGGGGTTTCAACGAGCAGTACTTC
TRBV5-6	TRBJ2-7	-	few	CASSVRGPYEQYF	TGTGCCAGCAGCGTCAGGGGTCCCTACGAGCAGTACTTC
TRBV12-3/TRBV12-4	TRBJ1-5	TRBD1	-	CASSPGTGGIGSNQPQHF	TGTGCCAGCAGCCCCGGGACAGGGGGCATTGGCAGCAACCAGCCCCAGCATTTT
TRBV12-3/TRBV12-4	TRBJ2-7	-	-	CASSPQEAGEQYF	TGTGCCAGCAGTCCCCAGGAAGCCGGCGAGCAGTACTTC
TRBV9	TRBJ2-3	TRBD2	-	CASSGGVSGGDTQYF	TGTGCCAGCAGCGGGGGAGTTAGCGGGGGGGATACGCAGTATTTT
TRBV4-3	TRBJ2-1	-	-	CASSLTSKGTVNNEQFF	TGCGCCAGCAGCTTAACCTCGAAGGGGACGGTAAACAATGAGCAGTTCTTC
TRBV12-3/TRBV12-4	TRBJ2-7	TRBD1	-	CASSTGTDSYEQYF	TGTGCCAGCAGTACCGGGACAGACTCCTACGAGCAGTACTTC
TRBV29-1	TRBJ1-2	-	-	CSVPQTANYGYTF	TGCAGCGTCCCGCAGACAGCTAACTATGGCTACACCTTC
TRBV9	TRBJ2-7	TRBD2	-	CASSVGGGTSGYEQYF	TGTGCCAGCAGCGTAGGAGGTGGGACTAGCGGCTACGAGCAGTACTTC
TRBV9	TRBJ2-5	-	few	CASSPTSGLETQYF	TGTGCCAGCAGCCCCACTTCAGGGCTGGAGACCCAGTACTTC
TRBV6-5	TRBJ1-2	-	-	CASTGSRGNGYTF	TGTGCCAGCACCGGGTCTAGGGGGAATGGCTACACCTTC
TRBV4-3	TRBJ2-1	-	-	CVSSQDRGKQFF	TGCGTCAGCAGCCAAGATCGGGGGAAGCAGTTCTTC
TRBV4-2	TRBJ2-3	TRBD1	few	CASSPYVGDRVSTDTQYF	TGTGCCAGCAGCCCCTACGTCGGGGACAGGGTCAGCACAGATACGCAGTATTTT
TRBV4-2	TRBJ1-4	TRBD1	-	CASSQDQSGGDEKLFF	TGTGCCAGCAGCCAAGATCAGTCAGGGGGCGACGAAAAACTGTTTTTT
TRBV7-9	TRBJ1-5	TRBD1	-	CASSLGAGGKPQHF	TGTGCCAGCAGCTTAGGCGCAGGGGGTAAGCCCCAGCATTTT
TRBV7-3	TRBJ2-7	-	-	CASSLLHSYEQYF	TGTGCCAGCAGTCTACTCCATTCCTACGAGCAGTACTTC
TRBV4-2	TRBJ2-5	-	-	CVSSQDSATQETQYF	TGTGTCAGCAGCCAAGATAGTGCCACCCAAGAGACCCAGTACTTC